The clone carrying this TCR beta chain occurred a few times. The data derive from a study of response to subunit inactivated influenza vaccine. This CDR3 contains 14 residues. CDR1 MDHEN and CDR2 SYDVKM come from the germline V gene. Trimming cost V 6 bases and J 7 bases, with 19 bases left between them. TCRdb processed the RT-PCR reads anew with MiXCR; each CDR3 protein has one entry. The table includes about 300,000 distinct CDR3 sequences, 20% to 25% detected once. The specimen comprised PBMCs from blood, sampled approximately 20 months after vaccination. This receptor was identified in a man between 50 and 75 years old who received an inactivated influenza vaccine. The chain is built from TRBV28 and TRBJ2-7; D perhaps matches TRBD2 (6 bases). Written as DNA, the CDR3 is TGTGCCAGCAGCGGGCCGGCTAGCGAAAGGGAGCAGTACTTC. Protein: CASSGPASEREQYF.